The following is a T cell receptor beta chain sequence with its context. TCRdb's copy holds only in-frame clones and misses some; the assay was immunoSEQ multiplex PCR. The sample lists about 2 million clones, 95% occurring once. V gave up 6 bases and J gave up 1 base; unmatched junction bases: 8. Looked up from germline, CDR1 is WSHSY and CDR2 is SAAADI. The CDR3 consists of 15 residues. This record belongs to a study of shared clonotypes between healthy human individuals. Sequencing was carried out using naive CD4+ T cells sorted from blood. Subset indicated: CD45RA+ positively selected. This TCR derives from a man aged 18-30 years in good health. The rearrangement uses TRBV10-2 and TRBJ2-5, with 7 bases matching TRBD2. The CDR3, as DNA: TGCGCCAGCAGGGGGGGGACTTTGCTCCAAGAGACCCAGTACTTC. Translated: CASRGGTLLQETQYF.